The 6 T cell receptor beta chains below come from one sample, sequenced in a study of shared T cell receptors in the human thymus. Only in-frame clones appear in the TCRdb table, and some are missing; sequencing was by immunoSEQ multiplex PCR. The table lists around 340,000 clones, approximately 95% of them singletons. Sequencing was performed on thymocytes. These receptors all come from a human donor.

CDR3 in amino acids: CASSIHGTGTDEQYF. CDR3 DNA sequence: TGTGCCAGTAGTATCCACGGGACAGGTACGGACGAGCAGTACTTC. The chain is built from TRBV19 and TRBJ2-7, with 8 bases identical to TRBD1. The J segment lost 5 bases and the V segment lost 3 bases, leaving 9 bases of the junction unmatched. The CDR3 sequence is 15 residues long. CDR1 LNHDA and CDR2 SQIVND come from the germline V gene (reference sequence).

V gene TRBV28 combines with J gene TRBJ2-3; D might be TRBD1 (5 bases). Germline values: CDR1 MDHEN, CDR2 SYDVKM. The CDR3 is 13 residues long. V lost 5 bases, J lost 5 bases, and 11 bases lay in between. The CDR3 spells CASSPDKRDTQYF. Written as DNA, the CDR3 is TGTGCCAGCAGTCCGGACAAAAGAGATACGCAGTATTTT.

Details on this clone: The junction and the germline gene differ at one end; a read error may be behind it. The chain recombines TRBV28 with TRBJ2-1; D perhaps matches TRBD2 (7 bases). The CDR3 extends over 12 amino acids. Germline assignment: CDR1 MDHEN and CDR2 SYDVKM. CDR3 coding DNA: TGTGCCAGCAGTTTTCCAGGGGACTACTTGGTCTTC. Its protein product is CASSFPGDYLVF.

V usage is TRBV6-1 and J usage is TRBJ2-7; the D gene is possibly TRBD2 (7 bases). CDR3 size: 13 residues. With 6 bases removed from V and 4 bases from J, the gap between germline ends came to 13 bases. CDR1 is MNHNS, CDR2 SASEGT, per germline. Written as DNA, the CDR3 is TGTGCCAGCAGCCGGAGGGGGGGATACGAGCAGTACTTC. It specifies CASSRRGGYEQYF.

This clone has a single count. The chain has TRBV10-3 and TRBJ2-7; 9 nucleotides agree with TRBD2. Germline V lookup: CDR1 ENHRY, CDR2 SYGVKD. This CDR3 comprises 19 residues. The J segment lost 6 bases and the V segment lost 3 bases, leaving 21 bases of the junction unmatched. CDR3 protein: CAISELQGFGGRESGEQYF. In DNA form, the CDR3 reads TGTGCCATCAGTGAATTGCAAGGTTTCGGCGGGAGGGAGTCCGGCGAGCAGTACTTC.

In DNA form, the CDR3 reads TGCGCCAGCAGCTTGTCCCGGACAGGGACATCTGAAGCTTTCTTT. Translation gives CASSLSRTGTSEAFF. J is TRBJ1-1 and V is TRBV5-1; 8 nucleotides align to TRBD1. This CDR3 has 15 residues. The V and J ends lost 1 base and 6 bases, in that order; junction bases with no gene match: 8. Germline V gene sequence: CDR1 SGHRS, CDR2 YFSETQ.